Listed below are T cell receptor beta chains from one sample, sequenced in a study of shared clonotypes between healthy human individuals. Assay used: immunoSEQ multiplex PCR; TCRdb lists only in-frame clones, some missing. The repertoire holds roughly 2 million clones, with roughly 95% as singletons. Sequencing was carried out using naive CD4+ T cells sorted from blood. These receptors all come from a young man in good health. Each CDR3 is given with its conserved first and last residue. A D gene is named only where the DNA matches it firmly. The size entry is marked missing in some rows and otherwise reads once, few, many or a size class.

v_call,j_call,clone_size,d_call,cdr3_length,cdr3_aa,cdr3_nt
TRBV29-1,TRBJ2-1,.,.,15,CSVVKLLSSYNEQFF,TGCAGCGTTGTAAAGCTCCTGAGCTCCTACAATGAGCAGTTCTTC
TRBV5-4,TRBJ1-5,.,TRBD1,17,CASSFGTGGPSNQPQHF,TGTGCCAGCAGCTTCGGGACAGGGGGCCCTAGCAATCAGCCCCAGCATTTT
TRBV19,TRBJ2-7,.,TRBD1,14,CASSLGTGDHEQYF,TGTGCCAGTAGTCTCGGGACAGGGGATCACGAGCAGTACTTC
TRBV6-5,TRBJ1-1,.,.,11,CASSSPIEAFF,TGTGCCAGCAGTTCCCCGATTGAAGCTTTCTTT
TRBV7-2,TRBJ2-5,.,.,11,CASSPGETQYF,TGTGCCAGCAGCCCGGGTGAGACCCAGTACTTC
TRBV27,TRBJ2-1,.,TRBD2,15,CASRSWTSGGNEQFF,TGTGCCAGCAGGTCCTGGACTAGCGGGGGGAATGAGCAGTTCTTC
TRBV11-2,TRBJ2-4,.,TRBD2,19,CASSLRIYSSGKPKNIQYF,TGTGCCAGCAGCTTAAGGATCTATTCTAGCGGGAAGCCTAAAAACATTCAGTACTTC
TRBV7-3,TRBJ2-3,.,.,13,CASARTSTDTQYF,TGTGCCAGCGCTCGGACCAGCACAGATACGCAGTATTTT
TRBV5-4,TRBJ2-7,.,TRBD1,14,CASSKDRGPYEQYF,TGTGCCAGCAGCAAGGACAGGGGACCCTACGAGCAGTACTTC
TRBV5-4,TRBJ2-5,.,.,14,CASSVSGVGETQYF,TGTGCCAGCAGCGTATCAGGGGTTGGAGAGACCCAGTACTTC
TRBV28,TRBJ1-2,.,.,13,CASIGDGGYGYTF,TGTGCCAGCATTGGTGACGGAGGCTATGGCTACACCTTC
TRBV15,TRBJ2-7,.,.,17,CATSRDMGQGTSYEQYF,TGTGCCACCAGCAGAGATATGGGGCAGGGGACCTCCTACGAGCAGTACTTC
TRBV7-6,TRBJ1-5,.,TRBD1,15,CASSQDRAGNQPQHF,TGTGCCAGCAGCCAGGACAGGGCAGGCAATCAGCCCCAGCATTTT
TRBV12-5,TRBJ1-2,.,.,13,CASAGGTAYGYTF,TGTGCTAGTGCCGGGGGGACCGCCTATGGCTACACCTTC
TRBV12-5,TRBJ1-6,.,.,17,CASGNRYPLRDNSPLHF,TGTGCTAGTGGTAACCGATATCCTCTTCGAGATAATTCACCCCTCCACTTT
TRBV27,TRBJ2-1,.,.,15,CASSPGSTRYNEQFF,TGTGCCAGCAGCCCGGGATCTACCAGATACAATGAGCAGTTCTTC
TRBV5-6,TRBJ2-7,.,TRBD2,18,CASSLFRIAGGTAEEQYF,TGTGCCAGCAGCTTGTTCCGAATAGCGGGAGGTACTGCTGAGGAGCAGTACTTC
TRBV2,TRBJ1-2,few,.,15,CASSRSVASNYGYTF,TGTGCCAGCAGCCGATCAGTCGCCTCTAACTATGGCTACACCTTC
TRBV6-5,TRBJ2-1,.,TRBD2,14,CASSYLTSFDEQFF,TGTGCCAGCAGTTACTTGACTAGCTTTGATGAGCAGTTCTTC
TRBV30,TRBJ2-5,.,TRBD2,16,CAWTRTSGGVGETQYF,TGTGCCTGGACGAGGACTAGCGGGGGGGTAGGAGAGACCCAGTACTTC
TRBV7-8,TRBJ2-7,.,TRBD2,14,CASSLEAGPYEQYF,TGTGCCAGCAGCTTAGAAGCGGGACCCTACGAGCAGTACTTC
TRBV9,TRBJ2-7,.,.,13,CASSGALGLQQYF,TGTGCCAGCAGCGGAGCCCTTGGGCTTCAGCAGTACTTC
TRBV11-2,TRBJ2-2,once,.,14,CASSRSTNTGELFF,TGTGCCAGCAGCAGGAGTACGAACACCGGGGAGCTGTTTTTT
TRBV14,TRBJ2-2,few,.,13,CASSQSGSGELFF,TGTGCCAGCAGCCAGTCGGGTAGCGGGGAGCTGTTTTTT
TRBV7-2,TRBJ2-7,.,.,13,CASSLVFVYEQYF,TGTGCCAGCAGCTTAGTCTTCGTCTACGAGCAGTACTTC
TRBV6-5,TRBJ1-1,.,.,15,CASLGQGPVGTEAFF,TGTGCCAGCTTGGGTCAGGGGCCGGTGGGTACTGAAGCTTTCTTT
TRBV5-4,TRBJ2-1,.,.,13,CASSSSPKNEQFF,TGTGCCAGCAGCTCGAGTCCCAAGAATGAGCAGTTCTTC
TRBV6-5,TRBJ1-3,.,.,16,CASSYDRGLAGNTIYF,TGTGCCAGCAGTTACGATAGGGGGTTGGCTGGAAACACCATATATTTT
TRBV6-5,TRBJ2-7,.,TRBD2,15,CASSPTSGSFYEQYF,TGTGCCAGCAGTCCGACTAGCGGGAGTTTCTACGAGCAGTACTTC
TRBV2,TRBJ2-3,.,TRBD2,15,CASRGTSGYPDTQYF,TGTGCCAGCAGGGGGACTAGCGGGTATCCAGATACGCAGTATTTT
TRBV7-9,TRBJ2-1,.,TRBD2,16,CASSQGLAFSYNEQFF,TGTGCCAGCAGCCAAGGACTAGCCTTCTCCTACAATGAGCAGTTCTTC
TRBV5-5,TRBJ2-4,.,.,15,CASSSPGSGKNIQYF,TGTGCCAGCAGCTCTCCAGGGTCTGGCAAAAACATTCAGTACTTC
TRBV28,TRBJ1-2,.,.,16,CASSPPAGSPTYGYTF,TGTGCCAGCAGTCCCCCCGCCGGCTCCCCCACCTATGGCTACACCTTC
TRBV28,TRBJ2-7,.,TRBD1,14,CASSIGQGSYEQYF,TGTGCCAGCAGTATAGGACAGGGTTCCTACGAGCAGTACTTC
TRBV10-2,TRBJ1-1,.,.,14,CASSDRWMNTEAFF,TGCGCCAGCAGTGATCGATGGATGAACACTGAAGCTTTCTTT
TRBV2,TRBJ1-2,.,.,13,CASSEEEPYGYTF,TGTGCCAGCAGTGAAGAGGAGCCCTATGGCTACACCTTC
TRBV7-8,TRBJ2-3,once,.,17,CASTTLSTGSRTDTQYF,TGTGCCAGCACCACCCTAAGTACAGGATCGAGGACAGATACGCAGTATTTT
TRBV7-2,TRBJ1-3,.,TRBD1,18,CASSLRLGQGRSGNTIYF,TGTGCCAGCAGCTTACGCCTGGGACAGGGGCGCTCTGGAAACACCATATATTTT
TRBV4-1,TRBJ2-6,.,TRBD1,22,CASSQDRDRGTSWPSGANVLTF,TGCGCCAGCAGCCAAGATAGGGACAGGGGGACCAGCTGGCCCTCTGGGGCCAACGTCCTGACTTTC
TRBV6-1,TRBJ1-6,.,.,13,CASSEIGDSPLHF,TGTGCCAGCAGTGAAATTGGGGATTCACCCCTCCACTTT
TRBV11-2,TRBJ2-5,.,.,17,CASSFTWDRMRQETQYF,TGTGCCAGCAGCTTTACGTGGGACCGCATGAGGCAAGAGACCCAGTACTTC
TRBV6-5,TRBJ1-1,.,.,15,CASRAPGGRETEAFF,TGTGCCAGCAGGGCCCCCGGGGGCCGGGAGACTGAAGCTTTCTTT
TRBV28,TRBJ2-3,.,.,15,CASSQTGRFADTQYF,TGTGCCAGCTCCCAAACAGGGAGGTTCGCAGATACGCAGTATTTT
TRBV18,TRBJ2-2,.,TRBD1,16,CASSQRDSPNTGELFF,TGTGCCAGCTCCCAGAGGGACAGTCCGAACACCGGGGAGCTGTTTTTT
TRBV9,TRBJ2-2,.,TRBD2,16,CASSSRTSGGAGELFF,TGTGCCAGCAGCTCTCGGACTAGCGGGGGGGCCGGGGAGCTGTTTTTT
TRBV20-1,TRBJ2-5,once,.,11,CSGGPKETQYF,TGCAGTGGAGGGCCGAAGGAGACCCAGTACTTC
TRBV7-9,TRBJ1-4,.,TRBD1,14,CASSGQGVGEKLFF,TGTGCCAGCAGCGGCCAGGGGGTAGGGGAAAAACTGTTTTTT
TRBV6-1,TRBJ1-3,.,.,14,CASTIGASGNTIYF,TGTGCCAGCACCATAGGGGCCTCTGGAAACACCATATATTTT
TRBV30,TRBJ1-1,.,.,13,CAWSDGLNTEAFF,TGTGCCTGGAGCGACGGACTGAACACTGAAGCTTTCTTT
TRBV25-1,TRBJ2-7,.,.,14,CASSDALAGYEQYF,TGTGCCAGCAGTGATGCCCTAGCAGGTTACGAGCAGTACTTC
TRBV14,TRBJ1-1,.,.,14,CASSQDLRGREAFF,TGTGCCAGCAGCCAAGATCTACGGGGTAGAGAAGCTTTCTTT
TRBV5-1,TRBJ2-3,.,.,13,CASSLVYTDTQYF,TGCGCCAGCAGCTTGGTTTACACAGATACGCAGTATTTT